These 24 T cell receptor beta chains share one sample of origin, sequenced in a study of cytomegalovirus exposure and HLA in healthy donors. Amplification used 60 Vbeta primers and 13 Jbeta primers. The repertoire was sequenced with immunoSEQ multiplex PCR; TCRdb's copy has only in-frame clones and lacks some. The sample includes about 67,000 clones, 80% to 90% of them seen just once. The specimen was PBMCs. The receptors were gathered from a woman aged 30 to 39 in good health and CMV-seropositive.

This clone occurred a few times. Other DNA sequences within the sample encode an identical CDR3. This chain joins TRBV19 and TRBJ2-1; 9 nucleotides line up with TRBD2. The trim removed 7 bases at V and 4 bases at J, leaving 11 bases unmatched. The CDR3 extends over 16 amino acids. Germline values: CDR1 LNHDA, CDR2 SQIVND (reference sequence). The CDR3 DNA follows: TGTGCCAGTAATCAGGGTAGCGGGAGTTCTTACAATGAGCAGTTCTTC. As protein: CASNQGSGSSYNEQFF.

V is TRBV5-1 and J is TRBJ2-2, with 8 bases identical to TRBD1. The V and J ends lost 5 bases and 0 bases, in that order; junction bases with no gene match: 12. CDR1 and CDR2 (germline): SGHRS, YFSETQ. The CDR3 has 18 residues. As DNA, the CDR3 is TGCGCCAGCAGTGCAGGGGGCCGGATAACCACGAACACCGGGGAGCTGTTTTTT. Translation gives CASSAGGRITTNTGELFF.

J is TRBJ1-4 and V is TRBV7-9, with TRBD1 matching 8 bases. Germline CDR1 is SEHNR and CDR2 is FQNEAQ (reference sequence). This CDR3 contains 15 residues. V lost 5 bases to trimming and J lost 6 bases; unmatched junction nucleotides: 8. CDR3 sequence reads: CASSLNQGADEKLFF. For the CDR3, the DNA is TGTGCCAGCAGCCTTAACCAGGGGGCCGATGAAAAACTGTTTTTT.

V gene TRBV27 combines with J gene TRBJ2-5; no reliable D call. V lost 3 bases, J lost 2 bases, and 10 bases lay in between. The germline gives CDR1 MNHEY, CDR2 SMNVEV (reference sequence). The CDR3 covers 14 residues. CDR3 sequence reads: CASSFIAAQETQYF. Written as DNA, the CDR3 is TGTGCCAGCAGTTTCATAGCAGCACAAGAGACCCAGTACTTC.

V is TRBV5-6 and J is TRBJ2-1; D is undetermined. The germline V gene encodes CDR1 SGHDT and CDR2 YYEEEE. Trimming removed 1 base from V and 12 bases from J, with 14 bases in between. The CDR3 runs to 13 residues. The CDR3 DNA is TGTGCCAGCAGCTTGAGTGGGCCCAGTGGGCAGTTCTTC. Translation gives CASSLSGPSGQFF.

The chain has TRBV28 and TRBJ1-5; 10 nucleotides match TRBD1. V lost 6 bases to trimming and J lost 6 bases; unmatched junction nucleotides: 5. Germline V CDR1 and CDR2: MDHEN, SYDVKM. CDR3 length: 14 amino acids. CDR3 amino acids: CASSQTGGGQPQHF. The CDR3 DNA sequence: TGTGCCAGCAGCCAGACAGGGGGCGGTCAGCCCCAGCATTTT.

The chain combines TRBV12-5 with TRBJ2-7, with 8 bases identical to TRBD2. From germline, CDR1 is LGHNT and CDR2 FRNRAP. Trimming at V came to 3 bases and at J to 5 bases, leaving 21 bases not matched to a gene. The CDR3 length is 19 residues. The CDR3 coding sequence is TGTGCTAGTGGTTTAATCCGTTCCGGGACTAGGGGGTCAACGAACGAGCAGTACTTC. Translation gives CASGLIRSGTRGSTNEQYF.

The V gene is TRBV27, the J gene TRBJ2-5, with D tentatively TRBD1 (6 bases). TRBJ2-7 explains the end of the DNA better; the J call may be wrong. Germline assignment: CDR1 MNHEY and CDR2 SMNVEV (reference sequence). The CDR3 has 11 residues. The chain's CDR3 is CASSQGIEQYF. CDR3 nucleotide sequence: TGTGCCAGCAGCCAGGGGATCGAGCAGTACTTC.

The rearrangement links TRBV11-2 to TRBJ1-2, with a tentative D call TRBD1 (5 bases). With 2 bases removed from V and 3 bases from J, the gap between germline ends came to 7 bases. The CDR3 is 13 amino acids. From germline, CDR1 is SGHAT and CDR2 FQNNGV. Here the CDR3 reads CASSLPGHYGYTF. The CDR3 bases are TGTGCCAGCAGCTTACCAGGGCACTATGGCTACACCTTC.

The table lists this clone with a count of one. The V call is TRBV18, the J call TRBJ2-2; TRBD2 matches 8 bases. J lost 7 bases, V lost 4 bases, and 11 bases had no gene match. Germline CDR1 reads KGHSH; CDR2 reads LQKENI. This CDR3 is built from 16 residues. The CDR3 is CASSLGAAGVLGELFF. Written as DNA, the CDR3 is TGTGCCAGCTCACTCGGCGCAGCGGGAGTTCTCGGGGAGCTGTTTTTT.

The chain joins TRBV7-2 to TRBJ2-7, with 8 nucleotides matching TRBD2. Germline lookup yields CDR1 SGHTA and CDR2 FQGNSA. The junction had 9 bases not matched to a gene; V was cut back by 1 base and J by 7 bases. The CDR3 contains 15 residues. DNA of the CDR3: TGTGCCAGCAGCTTAGGGCGGACTAGCTTCTGGGAGCAGTACTTC. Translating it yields CASSLGRTSFWEQYF.

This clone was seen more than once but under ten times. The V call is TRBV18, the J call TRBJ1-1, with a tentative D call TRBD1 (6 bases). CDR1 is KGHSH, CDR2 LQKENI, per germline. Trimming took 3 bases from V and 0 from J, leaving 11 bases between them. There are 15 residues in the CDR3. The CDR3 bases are TGTGCCAGCTCACCCGGGGGGCCACTGAACACTGAAGCTTTCTTT. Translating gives CASSPGGPLNTEAFF.

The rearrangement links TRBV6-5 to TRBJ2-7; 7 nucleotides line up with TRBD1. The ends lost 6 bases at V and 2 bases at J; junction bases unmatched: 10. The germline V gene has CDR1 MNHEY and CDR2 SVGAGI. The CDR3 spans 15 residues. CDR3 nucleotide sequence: TGTGCCAGCAGGCAACCGGGACAGACGCCCTACGAGCAGTACTTC. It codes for CASRQPGQTPYEQYF.

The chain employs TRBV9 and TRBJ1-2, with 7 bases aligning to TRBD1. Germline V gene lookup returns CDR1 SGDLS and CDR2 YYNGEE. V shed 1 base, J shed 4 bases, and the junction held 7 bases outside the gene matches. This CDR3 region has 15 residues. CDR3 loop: CASSVMQGGFYGYTF. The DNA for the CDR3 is TGTGCCAGCAGCGTAATGCAGGGGGGATTCTATGGCTACACCTTC. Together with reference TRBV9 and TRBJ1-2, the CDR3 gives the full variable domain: DSGVTQTPKHLITATGQRVTLRCSPRSGDLSVYWYQQSLDQGLQFLIQYYNGEERAKGNILERFSAQQFPDLHSELNLSSLELGDSALYFCASSVMQGGFYGYTFGSGTRLTVV.

DNA of the CDR3: TGCGCCAGCAGCTTGTCCAGCGGGAAGGAGACCCAGTACTTC. It encodes CASSLSSGKETQYF. This chain joins TRBV5-1 and TRBJ2-5; 7 nucleotides agree with TRBD2. V lost 1 base, J lost 5 bases, and 5 bases stayed unmatched. Looked up from germline, CDR1 is SGHRS and CDR2 is YFSETQ. The CDR3 length is 14 residues.

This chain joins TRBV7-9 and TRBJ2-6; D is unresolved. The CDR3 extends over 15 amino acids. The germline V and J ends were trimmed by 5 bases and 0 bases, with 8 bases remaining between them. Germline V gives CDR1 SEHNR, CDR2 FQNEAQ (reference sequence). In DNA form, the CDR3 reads TGTGCCAGCAGCGCAGACATCTCTGGGGCCAACGTCCTGACTTTC. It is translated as CASSADISGANVLTF.

CDR3 sequence (DNA): TGTGCCAGCTCACCATACTCCACAGATACGCAGTATTTT. It encodes CASSPYSTDTQYF. The rearrangement links TRBV18 to TRBJ2-3; D not resolved. CDR3 length: 13 amino acids. Per the germline V gene, CDR1 is KGHSH and CDR2 is LQKENI. V lost 2 bases and J lost 2, with 5 bases in between. Supplemented by reference TRBV18 and TRBJ2-3, the full variable domain reads NAGVMQNPRHLVRRRGQEARLRCSPMKGHSHVYWYRQLPEEGLKFMVYLQKENIIDESGMPKERFSAEFPKEGPSILRIQQVVRGDSAAYFCASSPYSTDTQYFGPGTRLTVL.

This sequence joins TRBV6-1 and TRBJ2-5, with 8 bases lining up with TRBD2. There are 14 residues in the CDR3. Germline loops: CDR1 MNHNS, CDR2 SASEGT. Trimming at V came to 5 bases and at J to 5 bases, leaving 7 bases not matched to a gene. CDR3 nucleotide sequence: TGTGCCAGCAGTCCCGGGGGGGGACGGGAGACCCAGTACTTC. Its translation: CASSPGGGRETQYF.

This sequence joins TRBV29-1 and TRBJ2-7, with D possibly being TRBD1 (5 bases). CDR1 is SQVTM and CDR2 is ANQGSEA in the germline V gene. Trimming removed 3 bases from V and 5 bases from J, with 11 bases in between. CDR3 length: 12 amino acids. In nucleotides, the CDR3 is TGCAGCGTTGACTCAGGGCACGACGAGCAGTACTTC. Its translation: CSVDSGHDEQYF.

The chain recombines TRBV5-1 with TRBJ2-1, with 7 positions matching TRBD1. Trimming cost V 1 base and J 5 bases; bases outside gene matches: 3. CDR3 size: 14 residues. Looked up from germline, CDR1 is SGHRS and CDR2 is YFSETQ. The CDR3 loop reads CASSLRTGDNEQFF. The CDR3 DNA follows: TGCGCCAGCAGCTTGAGGACAGGAGACAATGAGCAGTTCTTC.

The CDR3 spells CASSFRGTGANVLTF. The CDR3 DNA sequence: TGTGCCAGCAGTTTCCGGGGGACTGGGGCCAACGTCCTGACTTTC. This sequence joins TRBV28 and TRBJ2-6, with D maybe TRBD2 (6 bases). V lost 3 bases and J lost 2, with 8 bases in between. The CDR3 length is 15 residues. Germline V gives CDR1 MDHEN, CDR2 SYDVKM.

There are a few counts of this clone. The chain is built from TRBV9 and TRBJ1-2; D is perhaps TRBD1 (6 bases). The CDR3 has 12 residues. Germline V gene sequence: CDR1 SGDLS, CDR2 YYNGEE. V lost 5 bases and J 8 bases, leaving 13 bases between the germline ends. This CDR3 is CASSRNREGYTF. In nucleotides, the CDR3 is TGTGCCAGCAGTAGAAACAGGGAAGGCTACACCTTC.

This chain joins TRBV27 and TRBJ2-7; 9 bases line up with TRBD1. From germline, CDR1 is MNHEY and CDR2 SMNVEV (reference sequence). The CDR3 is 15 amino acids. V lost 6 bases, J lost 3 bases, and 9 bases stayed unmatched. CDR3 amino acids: CASRRPGTGIYEQYF. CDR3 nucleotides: TGTGCCAGCAGGAGGCCCGGGACAGGGATCTACGAGCAGTACTTC.

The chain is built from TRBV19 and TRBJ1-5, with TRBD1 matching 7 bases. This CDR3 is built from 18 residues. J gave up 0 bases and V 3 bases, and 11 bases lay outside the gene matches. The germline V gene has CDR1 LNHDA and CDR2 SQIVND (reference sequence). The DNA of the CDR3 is TGTGCCAGTAGTATTAGAGGGACAGATTTTTATAGCAATCAGCCCCAGCATTTT. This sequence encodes CASSIRGTDFYSNQPQHF.